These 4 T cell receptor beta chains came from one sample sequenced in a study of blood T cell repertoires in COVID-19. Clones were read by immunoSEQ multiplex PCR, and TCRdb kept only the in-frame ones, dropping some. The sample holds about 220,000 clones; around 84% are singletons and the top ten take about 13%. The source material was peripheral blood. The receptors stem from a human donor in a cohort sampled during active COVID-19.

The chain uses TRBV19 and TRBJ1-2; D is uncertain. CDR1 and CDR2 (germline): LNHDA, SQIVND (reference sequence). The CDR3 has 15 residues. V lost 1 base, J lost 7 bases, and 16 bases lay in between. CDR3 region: CASSIGRGFDVGYTF. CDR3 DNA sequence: TGTGCCAGTAGTATAGGGCGAGGCTTTGACGTTGGCTACACCTTC. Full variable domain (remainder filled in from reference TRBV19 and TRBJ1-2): DGGITQSPKYLFRKEGQNVTLSCEQNLNHDAMYWYRQDPGQGLRLIYYSQIVNDFQKGDIAEGYSVSREKKESFPLTVTSAQKNPTAFYLCASSIGRGFDVGYTFGSGTRLTVV.

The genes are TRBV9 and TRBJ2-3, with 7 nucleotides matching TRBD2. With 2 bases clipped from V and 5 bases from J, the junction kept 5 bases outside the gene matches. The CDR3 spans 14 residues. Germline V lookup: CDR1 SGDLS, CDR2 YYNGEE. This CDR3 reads CASSVGGSVDTQYF. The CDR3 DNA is TGTGCCAGCAGCGTCGGGGGGTCCGTAGATACGCAGTATTTT.

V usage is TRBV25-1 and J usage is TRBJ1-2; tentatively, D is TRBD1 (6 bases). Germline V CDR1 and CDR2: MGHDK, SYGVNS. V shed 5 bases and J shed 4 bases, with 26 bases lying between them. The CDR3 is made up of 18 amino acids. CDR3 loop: CASSPQWGGASLGYGYTF. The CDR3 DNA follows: TGTGCCAGCAGTCCCCAGTGGGGGGGGGCGAGTTTGGGCTATGGCTACACCTTC.

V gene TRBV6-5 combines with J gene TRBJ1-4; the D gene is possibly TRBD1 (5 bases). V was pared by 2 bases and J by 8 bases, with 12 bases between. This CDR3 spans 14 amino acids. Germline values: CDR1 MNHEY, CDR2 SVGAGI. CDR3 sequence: CASSYGGWDEKLFF. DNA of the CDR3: TGTGCCAGCAGTTACGGGGGGTGGGACGAAAAACTGTTTTTT.